The 15 T cell receptor beta chains listed next were all sequenced from one sample in a study of blood T cell repertoires in COVID-19. Produced via immunoSEQ multiplex PCR; TCRdb's table is partial and in-frame only. The sample lists roughly 100,000 clones; more than 80% were seen once. The sequenced sample was peripheral blood. The receptors come from a human donor in a cohort sampled during active COVID-19.

The chain uses TRBV19 and TRBJ1-1; 12 positions match TRBD1. Germline-derived CDR1 and CDR2 are LNHDA and SQIVND (reference sequence). V gave up 9 bases and J gave up 11 bases; unmatched junction bases: 22. CDR3 size: 17 residues. The CDR3 loop is CASTAGTGGAGVKVAFF. The CDR3 region has the DNA TGTGCCAGCACGGCCGGGACAGGGGGCGCAGGGGTGAAGGTGGCTTTCTTT.

In DNA, the CDR3 is TGTGCCAGTACTAGCAGAGTGAACACTGAAGCTTTCTTT. It translates to CASTSRVNTEAFF. The genes are TRBV19 and TRBJ1-1; no clear D gene. Trimming took 7 bases from V and 0 from J, leaving 9 bases between them. The CDR3 totals 13 residues. The germline V gene encodes CDR1 LNHDA and CDR2 SQIVND (reference sequence).

The rearrangement links TRBV7-9 to TRBJ2-3, with D hard to call. CDR3 length equals 13 residues. CDR1 SEHNR and CDR2 FQNEAQ come from the germline V gene (reference sequence). Trimming pared 6 bases from V and 1 base from J, leaving 8 bases between. The CDR3 coding sequence is TGTGCCAGCAGGTGGGCTGGCACAGATACGCAGTATTTT. It yields the protein CASRWAGTDTQYF. The whole variable domain, filled in from reference TRBV7-9 and TRBJ2-3, reads DTGVSQNPRHKITKRGQNVTFRCDPISEHNRLYWYRQTLGQGPEFLTYFQNEAQLEKSRLLSDRFSAERPKGSFSTLEIQRTEQGDSAMYLCASRWAGTDTQYFGPGTRLTVL.

The chain employs TRBV6-5 and TRBJ1-5; D is ambiguous. Trimming took off 6 bases at V and 2 bases at J, with 14 bases between the two ends. The CDR3 consists of 15 residues. Germline CDR1 and CDR2: MNHEY and SVGAGI. The CDR3 is CASSPSGGGNQPQHF. The CDR3 DNA reads TGTGCCAGCAGCCCCTCGGGAGGCGGCAATCAGCCCCAGCATTTT.

The chain employs TRBV6-5 and TRBJ1-3, with 8 bases aligning to TRBD1. CDR1 is MNHEY, CDR2 SVGAGI, per germline. This CDR3 is 14 amino acids long. J lost 1 base, V lost 10 bases, and 6 bases had no gene match. The CDR3 loop reads CATRQGISGNTIYF. CDR3 nucleotides: TGTGCCACCAGACAGGGGATTTCTGGAAACACCATATATTTT.

This clone was observed once. The chain carries TRBV7-3 and TRBJ2-2, with 7 bases aligning to TRBD2. Trimming at V came to 2 bases and at J to 6 bases, leaving 6 bases not matched to a gene. Germline CDR1 reads SGHTA; CDR2 reads FQGTGA. The CDR3 is 15 amino acids. CDR3 DNA: TGTGCCAGCAGCTTAGGGTCGGGGGGACCCGGGGAGCTGTTTTTT. Translating it yields CASSLGSGGPGELFF. The full variable domain, rest sourced from reference TRBV7-3 and TRBJ2-2, is GAGVSQTPSNKVTEKGKYVELRCDPISGHTALYWYRQSLGQGPEFLIYFQGTGAADDSGLPNDRFFAVRPEGSVSTLKIQRTERGDSAVYLCASSLGSGGPGELFFGEGSRLTVL.

The chain couples TRBV4-1 to TRBJ2-1; 9 positions match TRBD2. Per germline, CDR1 MGHRA and CDR2 YSYEKL. V was pared by 4 bases and J by 0 bases, with 10 bases of the junction left unmatched. The CDR3 runs 18 residues. The CDR3 DNA reads as TGCGCCAGCAGCCCTCTAGCGGGGCCCCCGAGCTCCTACAATGAGCAGTTCTTC. Translated: CASSPLAGPPSSYNEQFF.

This chain connects TRBV29-1 to TRBJ1-2; weak D call: TRBD1 (6 bases). Trimming took 4 bases from V and 2 from J, leaving 11 bases between them. CDR1 and CDR2 from the germline V gene are SQVTM and ANQGSEA. This CDR3 is 13 amino acids long. CDR3 bases: TGCAGCGTTGTTGGACAGTCGAACTATGGCTACACCTTC. This translates into CSVVGQSNYGYTF.

CDR3 DNA sequence: TGTGCCAGCAGCTTACGGGTTAGCGGGGGTAGGAATGAGCAGTTCTTC. The encoded protein is CASSLRVSGGRNEQFF. V gene TRBV11-3 combines with J gene TRBJ2-1; 9 positions agree with TRBD2. The CDR3 is made up of 16 amino acids. Germline CDR1 SGHNT, CDR2 YENEEA. J lost 7 bases, V lost 2 bases, and 9 bases had no gene match.

The J gene is TRBJ1-1, the V gene TRBV2; TRBD1 agrees at 7 bases. The CDR3 has 12 residues. Trimming removed 4 bases from V and 8 bases from J; junction bases left unmatched: 4. Looked up from germline, CDR1 is SNHLY and CDR2 is FYNNEI. The CDR3 DNA reads TGTGCCAGCAGTGGGGCAGGGGGGGAAGCTTTCTTT. As protein: CASSGAGGEAFF.

The chain combines TRBV7-9 with TRBJ2-2; D is ambiguous. Trimming left V 5 bases short and J 4 bases short, with 17 bases between. This CDR3 region has 16 residues. In germline, CDR1 is SEHNR, CDR2 FQNEAQ (reference sequence). The CDR3 coding sequence is TGTGCCAGCAGCCCCCCCTTCCGCGAGTCCACCGGGGAGCTGTTTTTT. Its protein is CASSPPFRESTGELFF.

This clone was observed once. The gene calls are TRBV12-3 or TRBV12-4 and TRBJ2-3, with D possibly TRBD1 on 6 matching bases. The V and J ends lost 11 bases and 5 bases respectively, with 11 bases between them. This CDR3 is 11 amino acids long. The CDR3 protein is CAGRGGDTQYF. Here the CDR3 DNA reads TGTGCCGGAAGAGGGGGAGATACGCAGTATTTT.

This chain connects TRBV5-1 to TRBJ2-2; 9 bases are shared with TRBD1. Trimming removed 4 bases from V and 5 bases from J; junction bases left unmatched: 9. In germline, CDR1 is SGHRS, CDR2 YFSETQ. The CDR3 sequence is 16 residues long. CDR3 sequence (DNA): TGCGCCAGCAGCCCGGGACAGGGTAGGAAGACCGGGGAGCTGTTTTTT. This gives the protein CASSPGQGRKTGELFF.

The chain recombines TRBV9 with TRBJ1-1; D is uncertain. The germline V and J ends were trimmed by 0 bases and 1 base, with 10 bases remaining between them. CDR3 length equals 15 residues. Germline CDR1 and CDR2: SGDLS and YYNGEE. The CDR3 DNA sequence: TGTGCCAGCAGCGTAGTAAAAACACAGAACACTGAAGCTTTCTTT. Translated, it gives CASSVVKTQNTEAFF.

The rearrangement uses TRBV5-1 and TRBJ1-4; 8 bases are shared with TRBD1. V shed 1 base and J 8 bases; nucleotides not matched to a gene: 7. From germline, CDR1 is SGHRS and CDR2 YFSETQ. This CDR3 has 15 residues. The chain's CDR3 is CASSLSTGAGEKLFF. In DNA, the CDR3 is TGCGCCAGCAGCTTGTCGACAGGGGCGGGGGAAAAACTGTTTTTT.